Following are 14 T cell receptor beta chains from one sample sequenced in a study of cytomegalovirus exposure and HLA in healthy donors. Primers for the PCR totalled 60 Vbeta and 13 Jbeta. TCRdb's copy holds only in-frame clones and misses some; the assay was immunoSEQ multiplex PCR. Counted here are some 190,000 clones, roughly 80% occurring once; the ten biggest clones make up over 2%. Sequenced: PBMCs. All receptors derive from a woman in her twenties or thirties in good health and CMV-seropositive.

This clone was detected many times. V usage is TRBV7-9 and J usage is TRBJ2-6; D remains ambiguous. V was pared by 5 bases and J by 0 bases, with 8 bases between. The germline gives CDR1 SEHNR, CDR2 FQNEAQ (reference sequence). This CDR3 has 15 residues. The DNA of the CDR3 is TGTGCCAGCAGCCCCACTGTCTCTGGGGCCAACGTCCTGACTTTC. Translating it yields CASSPTVSGANVLTF.

The rearrangement joins TRBV30 to TRBJ2-1, with D possibly being TRBD1 (5 bases). V lost 5 bases, J lost 9 bases, and 17 bases lay in between. This CDR3 comprises 13 residues. Germline CDR1 is GTSNPN and CDR2 is SVGIG (reference sequence). The CDR3 DNA is TGTGCCTGGTCCAGGGCCGGAAGGGGTGAGCAGTTCTTC. As protein: CAWSRAGRGEQFF.

The CDR3, as DNA: TGTGCCAGCAGTTCCGATGGTCTAAGGGGCCTCGACACCGGGGAGCTGTTTTTT. Protein: CASSSDGLRGLDTGELFF. This chain joins TRBV27 and TRBJ2-2; tentative D call: TRBD1 (5 bases). Trimming pared 4 bases from V and 3 bases from J, leaving 21 bases between. Germline V gene lookup returns CDR1 MNHEY and CDR2 SMNVEV (reference sequence). The CDR3 loop spans 18 amino acids.

This clone was found once. J is TRBJ1-2 and V is TRBV28, with D possibly being TRBD1 (6 bases). CDR1 is MDHEN and CDR2 is SYDVKM in the germline V gene. The V and J ends lost 2 bases and 4 bases respectively, with 14 bases between them. This CDR3 is built from 15 residues. The CDR3: CASSLLPGHLYGYTF. CDR3 sequence (DNA): TGTGCCAGCAGTTTACTCCCGGGACACCTCTATGGCTACACCTTC.

The rearrangement joins TRBV18 to TRBJ1-2; D uncertain. The V and J ends lost 5 bases and 7 bases respectively, with 11 bases between them. The CDR3 covers 12 residues. Per the germline V gene, CDR1 is KGHSH and CDR2 is LQKENI. This CDR3 reads CASSYDPGGYTF. The CDR3 region has the DNA TGTGCCAGCTCATACGATCCGGGTGGCTACACCTTC.

V gene TRBV7-6 combines with J gene TRBJ2-7; 7 nucleotides agree with TRBD2. Germline CDR1 reads SGHVS; CDR2 reads FNYEAQ. The CDR3 is 14 residues long. J lost 7 bases, V lost 0 bases, and 6 bases had no gene match. This CDR3 is CASSLALAYGEQYF. CDR3 DNA: TGTGCCAGCAGCTTAGCACTAGCGTATGGAGAGCAGTACTTC.

This clone was counted only a few times. The chain combines TRBV5-8 with TRBJ1-5, with TRBD1 matching 7 bases. The germline V gene has CDR1 SGHTS and CDR2 YDEGEE. The V segment lost 4 bases and the J segment 6 bases; nucleotides outside the gene matches: 7. This CDR3 region has 14 residues. In DNA, the CDR3 is TGTGCCAGCAGCCCGAGACAGGGCGGTCAGCCCCAGCATTTT. As protein: CASSPRQGGQPQHF. The variable domain in full, completed from reference TRBV5-8 and TRBJ1-5, reads EAGVTQSPTHLIKTRGQQATLRCSPISGHTSVYWYQQALGLGLQFLLWYDEGEERNRGNFPPRFSGRQFPNYSSELNVNALELEDSALYLCASSPRQGGQPQHFGDGTRLSIL.

CDR3 region: CASSPLSGRESYNEQFF. CDR3 DNA: TGCGCCAGCAGTCCACTAAGCGGGAGGGAGTCCTACAATGAGCAGTTCTTC. This sequence joins TRBV23-1 and TRBJ2-1, with 10 bases matching TRBD2. TRBV23-1 is an ORF; its function is uncertain. The CDR3 runs 17 residues. V shed 4 bases and J 1 base; nucleotides not matched to a gene: 7.

The chain carries TRBV4-2 and TRBJ1-4; D is unresolved. V lost 0 bases and J lost 10, with 12 bases in between. Per germline, CDR1 LGHNA and CDR2 YNFKEQ. The CDR3 contains 14 residues. Here the CDR3 reads CASSQDEATGKLFF. DNA for the CDR3: TGTGCCAGCAGCCAAGACGAGGCGACGGGAAAACTGTTTTTT.

This clone has only one observation. The genes are TRBV18 and TRBJ2-7; 8 bases are shared with TRBD2. The CDR3 contains 17 residues. V dropped 2 bases and J dropped 5; count of bases not matched to a gene: 14. Per germline, CDR1 KGHSH and CDR2 LQKENI. Here the CDR3 reads CASSPRGSRAGGHEQYF. In nucleotides, the CDR3 is TGTGCCAGCTCACCAAGGGGGAGTCGTGCGGGAGGCCACGAGCAGTACTTC.

The chain has TRBV6-5 and TRBJ2-5; D gene ambiguous. Per germline, CDR1 MNHEY and CDR2 SVGAGI. The CDR3 totals 11 residues. V gave up 7 bases and J gave up 5 bases, with 8 bases separating them. For the CDR3, the DNA is TGTGCCAGCACCTACGGGGAGACCCAGTACTTC. Amino acids: CASTYGETQYF.

The chain recombines TRBV4-3 with TRBJ2-1; 7 bases agree with TRBD2. J gave up 4 bases and V 0 bases, and 6 bases lay outside the gene matches. Looked up from germline, CDR1 is LGHNA and CDR2 is YSLEER. The CDR3 has 16 amino acids. The CDR3 nucleotides are TGCGCCAGCAGCCAAGATGAGCGGGACCCATACAATGAGCAGTTCTTC. It translates to CASSQDERDPYNEQFF.

This rearrangement joins TRBV11-2 to TRBJ1-1, with D unclear. Germline V CDR1 and CDR2: SGHAT, FQNNGV. This CDR3 is built from 13 residues. Trimming took 3 bases from V and 1 from J, leaving 6 bases between them. As DNA, the CDR3 is TGTGCCAGCAGCTTTTCCAGGAACACTGAAGCTTTCTTT. Translated, it gives CASSFSRNTEAFF.

Comments on this clone: At the DNA level, this CDR3 is encoded by other sequences in the same sample as well. The chain employs TRBV2 and TRBJ2-3, with TRBD1 as a possible D gene (5 bases). The CDR3 sequence is 15 residues long. Between the trimmed V and J ends, which lost 2 bases and 0 bases, there was a span of 9 bases. Germline assignment: CDR1 SNHLY and CDR2 FYNNEI. CDR3 residues: CASSEQGASTDTQYF. Written as DNA, the CDR3 is TGTGCCAGCAGTGAACAGGGCGCTAGCACAGATACGCAGTATTTT.